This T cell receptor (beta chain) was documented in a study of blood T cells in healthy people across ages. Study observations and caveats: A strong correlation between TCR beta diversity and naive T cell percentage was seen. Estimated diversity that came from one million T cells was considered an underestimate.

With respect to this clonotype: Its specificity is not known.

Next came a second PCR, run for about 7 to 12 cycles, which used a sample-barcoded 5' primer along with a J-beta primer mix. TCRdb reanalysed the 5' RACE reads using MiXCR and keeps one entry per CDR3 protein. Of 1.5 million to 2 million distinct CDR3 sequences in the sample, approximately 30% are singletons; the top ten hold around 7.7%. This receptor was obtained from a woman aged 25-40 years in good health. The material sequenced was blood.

The CDR3 DNA is TGTGCCAGCGGGGTAATCAAGGGTGCCTCCTACGAGCAGTACTTC. Its translation: CASGVIKGASYEQYF. The rearrangement links TRBV6-6 to TRBJ2-7; D is unresolved. CDR1 is MNHNY and CDR2 is SVGAGI in the germline V gene (reference sequence). The CDR3 has 15 residues. Trimming shortened V by 8 bases and J by 0 bases, and 17 bases separated the two germline ends.